This T cell receptor beta chain was captured in a study of blood T cell repertoires in COVID-19. This clone occurred a few times. CDR3 length: 14 amino acids. Looked up from germline, CDR1 is MNHEY and CDR2 is SMNVEV (reference sequence). After removal of 6 bases from V and 5 bases from J, the junction contained 7 bases not matched to a gene. Under the authors' procedure: Amplification from reference gene primers served as the basis for estimated nucleated cell counts. Profiling relied on immunoSEQ multiplex PCR, and the TCRdb table lists in-frame clones only, not all of them. The V and J calls and clone size are taken from that table; D and trimming were inferred from the DNA. The sample has some 200,000 clones, 85% seen once.

This chain joins TRBV27 and TRBJ1-2, with 9 bases aligning to TRBD1. This TCR was recovered from a man aged 45-65 years who had recovered from COVID-19. Specimen: peripheral blood. The CDR3 is CASRGTGTGYGYTF. Here the CDR3 DNA reads TGTGCCAGCAGAGGAACCGGGACAGGGTATGGCTACACCTTC.